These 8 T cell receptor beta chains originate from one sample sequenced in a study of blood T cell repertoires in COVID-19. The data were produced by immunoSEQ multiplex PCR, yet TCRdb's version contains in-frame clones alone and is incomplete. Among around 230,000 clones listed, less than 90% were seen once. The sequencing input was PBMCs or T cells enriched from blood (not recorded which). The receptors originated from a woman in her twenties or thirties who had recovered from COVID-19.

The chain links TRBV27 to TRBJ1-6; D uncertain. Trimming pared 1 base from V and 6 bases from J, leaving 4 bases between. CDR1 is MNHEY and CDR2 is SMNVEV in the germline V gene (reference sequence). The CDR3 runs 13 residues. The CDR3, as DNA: TGTGCCAGCAGTTTATGGAGTAATTCACCCCTCCACTTT. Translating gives CASSLWSNSPLHF.

The CDR3 loop reads CASSQGGQGRHTGELFF. DNA for the CDR3: TGCGCCAGCAGCCAGGGCGGACAGGGGCGGCACACCGGGGAGCTGTTTTTT. V usage is TRBV4-3 and J usage is TRBJ2-2; 9 positions match TRBD1. J was trimmed by 3 bases and V by 3 bases; bases with no gene match: 8. CDR1 and CDR2 from the germline V gene are LGHNA and YSLEER. The CDR3 contains 17 residues.

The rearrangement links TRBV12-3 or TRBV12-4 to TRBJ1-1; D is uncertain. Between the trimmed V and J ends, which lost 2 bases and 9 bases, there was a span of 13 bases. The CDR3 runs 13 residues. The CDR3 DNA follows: TGTGCCAGCAGTTTAACCCCCAACAGTCAAGCTTTCTTT. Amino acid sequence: CASSLTPNSQAFF.

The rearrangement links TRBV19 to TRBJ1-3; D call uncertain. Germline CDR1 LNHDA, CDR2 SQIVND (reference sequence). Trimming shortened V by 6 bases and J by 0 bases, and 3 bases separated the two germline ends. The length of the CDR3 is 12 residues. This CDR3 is CASSFSGNTIYF. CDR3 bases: TGTGCCAGTAGCTTCTCTGGAAACACCATATATTTT.

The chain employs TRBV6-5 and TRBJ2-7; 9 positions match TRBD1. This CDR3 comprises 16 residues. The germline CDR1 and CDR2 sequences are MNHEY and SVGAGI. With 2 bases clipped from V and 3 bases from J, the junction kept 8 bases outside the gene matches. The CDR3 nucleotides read TGTGCCAGCAGTTACACGGACAGGGGAAAAGGCTACGAGCAGTACTTC. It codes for CASSYTDRGKGYEQYF.

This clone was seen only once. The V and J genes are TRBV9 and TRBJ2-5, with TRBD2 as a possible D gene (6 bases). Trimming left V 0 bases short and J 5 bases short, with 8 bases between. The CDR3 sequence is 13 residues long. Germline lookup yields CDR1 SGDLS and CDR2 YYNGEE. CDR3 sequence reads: CASSVDGRETQYF. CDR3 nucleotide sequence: TGTGCCAGCAGCGTAGATGGGAGGGAGACCCAGTACTTC.

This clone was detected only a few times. CDR3: CSVLPDRDNEKLFF. The CDR3 bases are TGCAGCGTCCTCCCGGACAGGGATAATGAAAAACTGTTTTTT. V usage is TRBV29-1 and J usage is TRBJ1-4; 8 positions agree with TRBD1. Trimming at V came to 6 bases and at J to 4 bases, leaving 7 bases not matched to a gene. Germline CDR1 SQVTM, CDR2 ANQGSEA. The CDR3 is 14 amino acids.

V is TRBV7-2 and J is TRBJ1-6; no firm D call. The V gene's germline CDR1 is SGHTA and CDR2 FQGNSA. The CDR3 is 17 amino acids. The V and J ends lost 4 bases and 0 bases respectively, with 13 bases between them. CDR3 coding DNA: TGTGCCAGCAGCTCTAGACGGCCGAGCTCCTATAATTCACCCCTCCACTTT. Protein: CASSSRRPSSYNSPLHF.